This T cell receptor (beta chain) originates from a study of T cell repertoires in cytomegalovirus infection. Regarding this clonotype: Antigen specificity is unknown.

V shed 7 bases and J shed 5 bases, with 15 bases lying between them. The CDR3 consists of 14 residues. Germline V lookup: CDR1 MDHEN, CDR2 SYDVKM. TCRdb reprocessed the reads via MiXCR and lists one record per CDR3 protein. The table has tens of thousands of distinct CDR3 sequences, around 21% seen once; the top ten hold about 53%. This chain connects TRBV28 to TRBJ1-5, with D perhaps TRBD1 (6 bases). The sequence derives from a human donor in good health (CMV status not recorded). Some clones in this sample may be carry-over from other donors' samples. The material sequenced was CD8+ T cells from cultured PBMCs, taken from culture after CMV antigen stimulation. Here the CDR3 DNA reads TGTGCCAGCATCCAGAGGGGGTCCGATCAGCCCCAGCATTTT. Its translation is CASIQRGSDQPQHF. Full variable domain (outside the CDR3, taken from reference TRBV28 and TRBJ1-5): DVKVTQSSRYLVKRTGEKVFLECVQDMDHENMFWYRQDPGLGLRLIYFSYDVKMKEKGDIPEGYSVSREKKERFSLILESASTNQTSMYLCASIQRGSDQPQHFGDGTRLSIL.